Following are 22 T cell receptor beta chains from one sample sequenced in a study of beta chain features in type 1 diabetes. Expressed TCRB transcripts were sequenced because the entire RNA isolate underwent reverse transcription. Assay: immunoSEQ multiplex PCR; the TCRdb copy retains only in-frame clones and omits some. The sample lists around 710,000 clones; roughly 12% were seen once. For these TCRs, the target antigens are not known. General study points: Type 1 diabetes patients showed a moderate but significant shortening of TCRB CDR3s in all four CD4+ subsets.

The sequencing sample was made of naive CD4+ T cells from blood. These TCRs come from a man aged 25 to 45 with type 1 diabetes.

In this sample, this clone turned up a few times. This chain joins TRBV29-1 and TRBJ2-5, with TRBD1 matching over 10 bases. V lost 6 bases to trimming and J lost 3 bases; unmatched junction nucleotides: 4. Germline V gives CDR1 SQVTM, CDR2 ANQGSEA. This CDR3 region has 13 residues. CDR3 region: CSVPGTGEETQYF. CDR3 nucleotides: TGCAGCGTCCCCGGGACAGGGGAAGAGACCCAGTACTTC.

This chain joins TRBV6-5 and TRBJ1-2; D call uncertain. The length of the CDR3 is 11 residues. Germline lookup yields CDR1 MNHEY and CDR2 SVGAGI. Deletions cut 8 bases from V and 4 bases from J, with 8 bases between. DNA of the CDR3: TGTGCCAGCGGTACGTCCTATGGCTACACCTTC. Amino acids: CASGTSYGYTF.

A few counts support this clone. The V call is TRBV2, the J call TRBJ2-3; D gene ambiguous. Germline V gene data show CDR1 as SNHLY and CDR2 as FYNNEI. V was clipped by 7 bases and J by 2 bases, with 10 bases between them. This CDR3 spans 13 amino acids. CDR3 protein: CASILDLTDTQYF. In DNA form, the CDR3 reads TGTGCCAGCATCCTAGACCTCACAGATACGCAGTATTTT.

The gene calls are TRBV7-2 and TRBJ1-1; 7 nucleotides match TRBD1. The CDR3 loop spans 14 amino acids. Germline CDR1 reads SGHTA; CDR2 reads FQGNSA. The junction had 2 bases not matched to a gene; V was cut back by 3 bases and J by 1 base. For the CDR3, the DNA is TGTGCCAGCAGCTTCGACAGGGCGAACACTGAAGCTTTCTTT. Protein sequence: CASSFDRANTEAFF. The complete variable domain, with remaining parts taken from reference TRBV7-2 and TRBJ1-1, reads GAGVSQSPSNKVTEKGKDVELRCDPISGHTALYWYRQSLGQGLEFLIYFQGNSAPDKSGLPSDRFSAERTGGSVSTLTIQRTQQEDSAVYLCASSFDRANTEAFFGQGTRLTVV.

CDR3 DNA: TGCAGTGCTAGAGGGGGTTTCGAGCAGTACTTC. This gives the protein CSARGGFEQYF. V and J are TRBV20-1 and TRBJ2-7; D is unclear. The CDR3 length is 11 residues. In germline, CDR1 is DFQATT, CDR2 SNEGSKA (reference sequence). Deletions cut 1 base from V and 6 bases from J, with 7 bases between.

This clone was picked up many times. The chain carries TRBV5-4 and TRBJ1-4, with 8 bases matching TRBD1. J was trimmed by 2 bases and V by 4 bases; bases with no gene match: 7. From germline, CDR1 is SGHNT and CDR2 YYREEE (reference sequence). This CDR3 spans 16 amino acids. DNA for the CDR3: TGTGCCAGCAGCCGCGGACAGGGCACCACTAATGAAAAACTGTTTTTT. Residues: CASSRGQGTTNEKLFF.

The CDR3 coding sequence is TGTGCCAGCAGTGAACGTGGAGGTGCCTATGGCTACACCTTC. It specifies CASSERGGAYGYTF. The chain links TRBV2 to TRBJ1-2; D not resolved. Deletions cut 2 bases from V and 4 bases from J, with 11 bases between. This CDR3 region has 14 residues. CDR1 SNHLY and CDR2 FYNNEI come from the germline V gene. The entire variable domain, with the rest obtained from reference TRBV2 and TRBJ1-2, is as follows: EPEVTQTPSHQVTQMGQEVILRCVPISNHLYFYWYRQILGQKVEFLVSFYNNEISEKSEIFDDQFSVERPDGSNFTLKIRSTKLEDSAMYFCASSERGGAYGYTFGSGTRLTVV.

A single count supports this clone. V gene TRBV27 combines with J gene TRBJ2-3; 9 bases are a match to TRBD2. Trimming at V came to 6 bases and at J to 3 bases, leaving 4 bases not matched to a gene. Germline CDR1 and CDR2: MNHEY and SMNVEV (reference sequence). The CDR3 runs 14 residues. The CDR3 protein is CASSLAGRTDTQYF. CDR3 nucleotide sequence: TGTGCCAGCAGCCTAGCGGGGAGAACAGATACGCAGTATTTT.

This clone was seen only a few times. The chain employs TRBV13 and TRBJ2-2, with no clear D. Germline V CDR1 and CDR2: PRHDT, FYEKMQ (reference sequence). Trimming took off 4 bases at V and 0 bases at J, with 3 bases between the two ends. This CDR3 has 13 residues. DNA for the CDR3: TGTGCCAGCAGCTCAGCGAACACCGGGGAGCTGTTTTTT. This encodes CASSSANTGELFF.

V usage is TRBV30 and J usage is TRBJ1-4, with D possibly matching TRBD1 (5 bases). CDR3 size: 12 residues. V was cut by 8 bases and J by 7 bases, with 14 bases left in between. CDR1 is GTSNPN, CDR2 SVGIG, per germline (reference sequence). CDR3 nucleotide sequence: TGTGCCGGGACCAAGGGTGGTGAAAAACTGTTTTTT. It yields the protein CAGTKGGEKLFF.

This clone appeared a few times. The rearrangement uses TRBV7-6 and TRBJ1-6; TRBD1 might be the D (5 bases). This CDR3 has 14 residues. Per the germline V gene, CDR1 is SGHVS and CDR2 is FNYEAQ. The germline V and J ends were trimmed by 5 bases and 8 bases, with 13 bases remaining between them. CDR3 in DNA: TGTGCCAGCAGCCGGGGACCGAAGGATTCACCCCTCCACTTT. It is translated as CASSRGPKDSPLHF.

This clone was observed a handful of times. V gene TRBV28 combines with J gene TRBJ1-2, with 7 bases that match TRBD1. V dropped 6 bases and J dropped 3; count of bases not matched to a gene: 10. The CDR3 extends over 15 amino acids. From germline, CDR1 is MDHEN and CDR2 SYDVKM. The CDR3 bases are TGTGCCAGCAGGGATAGCCCGGGACAGCACTATGGCTACACCTTC. This encodes CASRDSPGQHYGYTF.

The chain carries TRBV25-1 and TRBJ2-7; D is possibly TRBD1 (6 bases). This CDR3 comprises 12 residues. CDR1 MGHDK and CDR2 SYGVNS come from the germline V gene. V was cut by 4 bases and J by 4 bases, with 8 bases left in between. Here the CDR3 reads CASSGTVYEQYF. The CDR3, as DNA: TGTGCCAGCAGTGGGACAGTTTACGAGCAGTACTTC.

This clone has just a few counts. The chain is built from TRBV4-3 and TRBJ2-7, with D perhaps matching TRBD2 (5 bases). V gave up 1 base and J gave up 3 bases, with 13 bases separating them. Looked up from germline, CDR1 is LGHNA and CDR2 is YSLEER. This CDR3 comprises 15 residues. The CDR3 loop reads CASSQVHSEYYEQYF. CDR3 sequence (DNA): TGCGCCAGCAGCCAAGTCCATAGCGAGTACTACGAGCAGTACTTC.

There are a few counts of this clone. V usage is TRBV2 and J usage is TRBJ1-2; 9 bases fit TRBD1. After removal of 1 base from V and 9 bases from J, the junction contained 6 bases not matched to a gene. The CDR3 covers 14 residues. Germline-derived CDR1 and CDR2 are SNHLY and FYNNEI. CDR3 protein: CASSEVGTGSRYTF. The CDR3, as DNA: TGTGCCAGCAGTGAAGTCGGGACAGGGTCGCGCTACACCTTC.

This clone was seen a few times. This chain uses TRBV25-1 with TRBJ1-6; perhaps TRBD1 as D (5 bases). The CDR3 contains 15 residues. CDR1 and CDR2 from the germline V gene are MGHDK and SYGVNS. V was cut by 6 bases and J by 8 bases, with 17 bases left in between. CDR3 nucleotide sequence: TGTGCCAGCAGCAGACGGGACCTTAAGGATTCACCCCTCCACTTT. Translated, it gives CASSRRDLKDSPLHF.

The rearrangement uses TRBV30 and TRBJ2-1; 7 bases align to TRBD1. The germline V gene has CDR1 GTSNPN and CDR2 SVGIG (reference sequence). The CDR3 loop spans 19 amino acids. The V gene end was trimmed by 4 bases and the J gene end by 0 bases; junction bases not matched to a gene: 18. The CDR3 DNA reads as TGTGCCTGGACTGGAAAGACAGGGAATCGACGAAGCTCCTACAATGAGCAGTTCTTC. It is translated as CAWTGKTGNRRSSYNEQFF.

The chain joins TRBV7-3 to TRBJ2-2; 7 nucleotides line up with TRBD1. V dropped 4 bases and J dropped 6; count of bases not matched to a gene: 5. This CDR3 has 14 residues. The V gene's germline CDR1 is SGHTA and CDR2 FQGTGA. The CDR3 loop reads CASSSRTGAGELFF. The CDR3 DNA follows: TGTGCCAGCAGCTCCCGTACAGGGGCCGGGGAGCTGTTTTTT. Based on the CDR3 plus reference TRBV7-3 and TRBJ2-2, the full variable domain is GAGVSQTPSNKVTEKGKYVELRCDPISGHTALYWYRQSLGQGPEFLIYFQGTGAADDSGLPNDRFFAVRPEGSVSTLKIQRTERGDSAVYLCASSSRTGAGELFFGEGSRLTVL.

This chain connects TRBV10-3 to TRBJ2-1; TRBD1 might be the D (5 bases). Germline CDR1 reads ENHRY; CDR2 reads SYGVKD. Trimming cost V 0 bases and J 9 bases, with 12 bases left between them. The CDR3 covers 14 residues. CDR3 in amino acids: CAISESAGLSEQFF. The CDR3 region has the DNA TGTGCCATCAGTGAGTCGGCAGGGTTGAGTGAGCAGTTCTTC.

The rearrangement uses TRBV19 and TRBJ1-1; D perhaps matches TRBD1 (6 bases). Trimming cost V 5 bases and J 6 bases, with 19 bases left between them. Germline assignment: CDR1 LNHDA and CDR2 SQIVND (reference sequence). The CDR3 totals 15 residues. CDR3 loop: CASSPRAGDHAEAFF. The CDR3 nucleotides are TGTGCCAGTAGTCCCCGGGCAGGGGATCATGCTGAAGCTTTCTTT.

This clone was detected a few times. This chain uses TRBV9 with TRBJ1-1, with a possible D match to TRBD1 (5 bases). This CDR3 spans 12 amino acids. CDR1 and CDR2 from the germline V gene are SGDLS and YYNGEE. V lost 3 bases and J 8 bases, leaving 11 bases between the germline ends. CDR3 nucleotides: TGTGCCAGCAGCGCTAGACAGAGCGAAGCTTTCTTT. Protein: CASSARQSEAFF.

The rearrangement links TRBV2 to TRBJ1-5; 8 positions match TRBD1. This CDR3 comprises 14 residues. Germline V gene data show CDR1 as SNHLY and CDR2 as FYNNEI. With V trimmed by 5 bases and J by 5 bases, 5 bases remained unmatched. The CDR3 sequence: CASSRGQGYQPQHF. As DNA, the CDR3 is TGTGCCAGCAGTAGAGGACAGGGTTATCAGCCCCAGCATTTT.